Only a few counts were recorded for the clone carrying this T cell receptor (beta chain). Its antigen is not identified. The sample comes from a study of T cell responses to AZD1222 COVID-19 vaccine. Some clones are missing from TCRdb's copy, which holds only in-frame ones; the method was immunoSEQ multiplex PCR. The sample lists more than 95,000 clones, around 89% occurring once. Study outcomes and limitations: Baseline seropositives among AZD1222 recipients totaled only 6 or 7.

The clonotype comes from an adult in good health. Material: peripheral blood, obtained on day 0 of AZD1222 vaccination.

CDR3 coding DNA: TGTGCCAGCAGCTTACTCCCAGGGACTGAAGCTTTCTTT. Its translation is CASSLLPGTEAFF. This chain links TRBV7-3 with TRBJ1-1; tentative D call: TRBD1 (5 bases). The CDR3 spans 13 residues. In germline, CDR1 is SGHTA, CDR2 FQGTGA. Trimming stripped 2 bases from V and 5 bases from J, with 9 bases between.